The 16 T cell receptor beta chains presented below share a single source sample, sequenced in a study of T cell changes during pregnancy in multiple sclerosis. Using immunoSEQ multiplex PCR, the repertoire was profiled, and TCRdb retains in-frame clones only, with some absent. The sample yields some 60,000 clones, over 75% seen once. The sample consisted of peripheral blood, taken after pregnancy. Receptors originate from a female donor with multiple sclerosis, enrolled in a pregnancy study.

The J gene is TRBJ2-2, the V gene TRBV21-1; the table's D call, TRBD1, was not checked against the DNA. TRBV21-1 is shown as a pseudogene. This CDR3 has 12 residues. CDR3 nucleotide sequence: TGTGCCAGGGACAGGGGTGTAAGGGAGCTGTTTTTT. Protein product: CARDRGVRELFF.

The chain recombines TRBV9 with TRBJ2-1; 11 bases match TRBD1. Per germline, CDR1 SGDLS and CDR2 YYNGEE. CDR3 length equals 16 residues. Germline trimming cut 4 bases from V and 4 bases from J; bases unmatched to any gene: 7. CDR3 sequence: CASSFTGTGGYNEQFF. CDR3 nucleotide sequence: TGTGCCAGCAGCTTCACCGGGACAGGGGGTTACAATGAGCAGTTCTTC.

Written as DNA, the CDR3 is TGTGCCTGGAGTACAGGGGGCCACTATGGCTACACCTTC. Its protein product is CAWSTGGHYGYTF. The V call is TRBV30, the J call TRBJ1-2; TRBD1 aligns across 9 bases. Trimming took 2 bases from V and 3 from J; bases not matched to a gene: 1. The CDR3 is 13 residues long. Per the germline V gene, CDR1 is GTSNPN and CDR2 is SVGIG (reference sequence).

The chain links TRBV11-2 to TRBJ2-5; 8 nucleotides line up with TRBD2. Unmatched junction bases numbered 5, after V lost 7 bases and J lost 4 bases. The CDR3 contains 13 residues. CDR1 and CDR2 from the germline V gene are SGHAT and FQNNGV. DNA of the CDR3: TGTGCCAGCACCTCTCTAGCGGGAGAGACCCAGTACTTC. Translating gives CASTSLAGETQYF.

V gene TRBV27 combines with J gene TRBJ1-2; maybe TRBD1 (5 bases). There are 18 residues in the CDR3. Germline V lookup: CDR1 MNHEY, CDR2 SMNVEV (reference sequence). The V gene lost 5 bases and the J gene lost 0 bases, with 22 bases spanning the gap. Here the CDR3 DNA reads TGTGCCAGCAGTCCCCTTACAGAGACAGACTCGGCTAACTATGGCTACACCTTC. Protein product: CASSPLTETDSANYGYTF.

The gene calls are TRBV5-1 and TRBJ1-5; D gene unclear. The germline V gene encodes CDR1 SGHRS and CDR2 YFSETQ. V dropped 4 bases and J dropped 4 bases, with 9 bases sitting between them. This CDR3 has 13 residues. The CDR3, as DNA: TGCGCCAGCAGCCCCTCTGTTAATCAGCCCCAGCATTTT. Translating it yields CASSPSVNQPQHF.

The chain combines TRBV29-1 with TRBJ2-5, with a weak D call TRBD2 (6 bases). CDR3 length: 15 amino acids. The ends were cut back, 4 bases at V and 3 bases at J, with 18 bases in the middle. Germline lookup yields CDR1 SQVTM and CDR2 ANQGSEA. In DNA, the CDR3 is TGCAGCGTTGGGAAACCGGGGGTTCCCAAAGAGACCCAGTACTTC. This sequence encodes CSVGKPGVPKETQYF.

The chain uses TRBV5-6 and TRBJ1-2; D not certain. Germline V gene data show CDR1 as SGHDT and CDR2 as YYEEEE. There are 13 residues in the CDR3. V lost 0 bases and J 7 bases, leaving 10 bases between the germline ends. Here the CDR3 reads CASSLGLPSGYTF. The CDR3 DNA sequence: TGTGCCAGCAGCTTGGGTCTACCTAGTGGCTACACCTTC.

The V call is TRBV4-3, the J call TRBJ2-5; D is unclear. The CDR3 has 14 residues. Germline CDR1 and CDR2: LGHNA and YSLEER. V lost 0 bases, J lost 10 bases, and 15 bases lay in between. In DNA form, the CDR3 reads TGCGCCAGCAGCCAAGAGAGACACTTCTTGGACCAGTACTTC. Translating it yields CASSQERHFLDQYF.

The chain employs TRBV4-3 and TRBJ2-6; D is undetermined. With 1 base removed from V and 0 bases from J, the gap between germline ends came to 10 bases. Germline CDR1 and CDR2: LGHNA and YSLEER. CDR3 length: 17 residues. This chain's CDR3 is CASSQADSGSGANVLTF. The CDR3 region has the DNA TGCGCCAGCAGCCAAGCCGATTCAGGCTCTGGGGCCAACGTCCTGACTTTC.

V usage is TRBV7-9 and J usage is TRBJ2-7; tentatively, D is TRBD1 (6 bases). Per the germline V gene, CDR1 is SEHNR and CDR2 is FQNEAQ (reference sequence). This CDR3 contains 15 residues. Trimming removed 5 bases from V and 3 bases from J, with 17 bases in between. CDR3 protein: CASSPLGQGRYEQYF. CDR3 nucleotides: TGTGCCAGCAGCCCTCTCGGCCAGGGGCGCTACGAGCAGTACTTC.

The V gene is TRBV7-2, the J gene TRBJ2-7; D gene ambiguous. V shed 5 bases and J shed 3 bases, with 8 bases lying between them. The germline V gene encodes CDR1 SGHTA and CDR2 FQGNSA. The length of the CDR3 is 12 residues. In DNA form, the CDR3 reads TGTGCCAGCAGCGCTAGAAACTACGAGCAGTACTTC. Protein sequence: CASSARNYEQYF. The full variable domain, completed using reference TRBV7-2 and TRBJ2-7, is GAGVSQSPSNKVTEKGKDVELRCDPISGHTALYWYRQSLGQGLEFLIYFQGNSAPDKSGLPSDRFSAERTGGSVSTLTIQRTQQEDSAVYLCASSARNYEQYFGPGTRLTVT.

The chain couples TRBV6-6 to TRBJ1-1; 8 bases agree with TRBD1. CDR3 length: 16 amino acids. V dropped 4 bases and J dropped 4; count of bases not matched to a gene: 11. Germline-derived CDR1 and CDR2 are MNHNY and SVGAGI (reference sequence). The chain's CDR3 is CASSFTTGATGTEAFF. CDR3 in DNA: TGTGCCAGCAGTTTCACGACAGGGGCGACGGGCACTGAAGCTTTCTTT.

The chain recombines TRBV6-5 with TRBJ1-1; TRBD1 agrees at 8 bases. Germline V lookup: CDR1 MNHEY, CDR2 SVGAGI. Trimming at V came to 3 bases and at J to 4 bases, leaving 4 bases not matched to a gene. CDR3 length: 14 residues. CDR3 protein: CASSYTGGSTEAFF. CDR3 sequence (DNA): TGTGCCAGCAGTTATACAGGGGGAAGCACTGAAGCTTTCTTT.

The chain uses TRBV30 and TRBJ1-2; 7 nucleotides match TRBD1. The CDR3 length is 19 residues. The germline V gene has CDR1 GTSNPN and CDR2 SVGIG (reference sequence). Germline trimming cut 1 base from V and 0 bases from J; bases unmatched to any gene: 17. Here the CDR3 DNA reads TGTGCCTGGAGTGACCCGCGGGACAGATGGGGAACCTCTAACTATGGCTACACCTTC. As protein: CAWSDPRDRWGTSNYGYTF.

CDR3 protein: CASSLSGYQIGYTF. The CDR3 bases are TGTGCCAGCAGTTTATCAGGGTACCAGATTGGCTACACCTTC. The gene calls are TRBV28 and TRBJ1-2; maybe TRBD1 (5 bases). Germline V lookup: CDR1 MDHEN, CDR2 SYDVKM. V dropped 1 base and J dropped 7 bases, with 13 bases sitting between them. The CDR3 is 14 residues long.